What follows are 14 T cell receptor beta chains derived from one specimen sequenced in a study of T-cell reconstitution after alpha-beta-depleted transplantation in children. This sample's TCRbeta library carried unique molecular identifier barcodes. TCRdb analysed the PCR reads with MiXCR anew, one entry per CDR3 protein. The table lists more than 550,000 distinct CDR3 sequences, about 10% of them singletons. The starting material was PBMCs from the stem cell graft donor, obtained from the stem cell graft. Receptors originate from a human donor who donated a stem cell graft to a child with acute myeloid leukemia.

The rearrangement links TRBV20-1 to TRBJ1-5, with a tentative D call TRBD1 (5 bases). V dropped 6 bases and J dropped 2 bases, with 17 bases sitting between them. The CDR3 extends over 15 amino acids. Looked up from germline, CDR1 is DFQATT and CDR2 is SNEGSKA (reference sequence). The CDR3 nucleotides are TGCAGTGCCATAGAGGATCAGGGTGGCAATCAGCCCCAGCATTTT. This sequence encodes CSAIEDQGGNQPQHF.

This clonotype has just a few counts. The rearrangement links TRBV10-3 to TRBJ2-7, with D maybe TRBD2 (6 bases). In germline, CDR1 is ENHRY, CDR2 SYGVKD. Deletions cut 2 bases from V and 4 bases from J, with 12 bases between. The CDR3 is made up of 14 amino acids. The CDR3 DNA follows: TGTGCCATCAGTGAGGCCGGGACTTTATACGAGCAGTACTTC. Amino acids: CAISEAGTLYEQYF.

Judged by abundance, this clonotype is large. The V gene is TRBV20-1, the J gene TRBJ2-7, with unresolved D. The V gene's germline CDR1 is DFQATT and CDR2 SNEGSKA (reference sequence). V shed 1 base and J shed 0 bases, with 10 bases lying between them. The CDR3 has 14 amino acids. CDR3 loop: CSARGRLSSYEQYF. The DNA of the CDR3 is TGCAGTGCTAGAGGAAGGTTAAGCTCCTACGAGCAGTACTTC.

This chain uses TRBV27 with TRBJ1-4, with D perhaps matching TRBD1 (5 bases). Trimming took 1 base from V and 11 from J, leaving 14 bases between them. CDR3 length: 14 residues. Per germline, CDR1 MNHEY and CDR2 SMNVEV (reference sequence). CDR3 residues: CASSLFPSGDKLFF. DNA for the CDR3: TGTGCCAGCAGTTTATTCCCGTCGGGGGATAAACTGTTTTTT.

V and J are TRBV6-5 and TRBJ2-5; D gene unclear. With 2 bases removed from V and 13 bases from J, the gap between germline ends came to 17 bases. CDR1 is MNHEY, CDR2 SVGAGI, per germline. The CDR3 totals 13 residues. The CDR3 loop is CASSYRSAARRYF. DNA for the CDR3: TGTGCCAGCAGTTACCGATCGGCGGCCCGAAGGTACTTC.

This clonotype was found many times. V is TRBV11-2 and J is TRBJ2-7, with D maybe TRBD1 (6 bases). Germline loops: CDR1 SGHAT, CDR2 FQNNGV. The CDR3 extends over 13 amino acids. V was shortened by 3 bases and J by 6 bases, with 12 bases between the two germline ends. The DNA for the CDR3 is TGTGCCAGCAGCTTCTACAAAGGGGGCGAGCAGTACTTC. Translating it yields CASSFYKGGEQYF.

The sample holds a few counts of this clonotype. The chain joins TRBV29-1 to TRBJ1-5, with D possibly TRBD1 on 6 matching bases. In germline, CDR1 is SQVTM, CDR2 ANQGSEA. V lost 4 bases to trimming and J lost 8 bases, with 15 bases between them. The CDR3 loop spans 13 amino acids. The CDR3 DNA sequence: TGCAGCGTTGTGGGGGCAGGAGGGGAGCCCCAGCATTTT. It translates to CSVVGAGGEPQHF.

The chain recombines TRBV11-2 with TRBJ2-7; 7 bases agree with TRBD1. This CDR3 region has 15 residues. Looked up from germline, CDR1 is SGHAT and CDR2 is FQNNGV. Losses at the gene ends were 5 bases for V and 3 bases for J; bases not matched to a gene: 10. CDR3 in amino acids: CASSLTTGAGYEQYF. The CDR3 bases are TGTGCCAGCAGCCTAACTACAGGGGCGGGCTACGAGCAGTACTTC. Variable domain in full (rest from reference TRBV11-2 and TRBJ2-7): EAGVAQSPRYKIIEKRQSVAFWCNPISGHATLYWYQQILGQGPKLLIQFQNNGVVDDSQLPKDRFSAERLKGVDSTLKIQPAKLEDSAVYLCASSLTTGAGYEQYFGPGTRLTVT.

This clonotype appeared a few times. V usage is TRBV30 and J usage is TRBJ2-3; 13 nucleotides agree with TRBD2. CDR1 is GTSNPN and CDR2 is SVGIG in the germline V gene (reference sequence). There are 14 residues in the CDR3. V shed 4 bases, J shed 4 bases, and the junction held 2 bases outside the gene matches. CDR3 in DNA: TGTGCCTGGAAGGGGACTAGCGGGGCAGATACGCAGTATTTT. It specifies CAWKGTSGADTQYF.

The chain recombines TRBV2 with TRBJ2-7; D perhaps matches TRBD2 (5 bases). Trimming removed 7 bases at V and 5 bases at J, with 18 bases between. The CDR3 runs 14 residues. Germline values: CDR1 SNHLY, CDR2 FYNNEI. In nucleotides, the CDR3 is TGTGCCAGCAAGTTCTCCCCCACTAGTCACGAGCAGTACTTC. It is translated as CASKFSPTSHEQYF.

The chain uses TRBV6-1 and TRBJ1-5; 7 nucleotides align to TRBD1. Germline V gene sequence: CDR1 MNHNS, CDR2 SASEGT. There are 15 residues in the CDR3. V was clipped by 4 bases and J by 7 bases; unmatched bases: 10. CDR3 loop: CASSANRGGRQPQHF. CDR3 DNA: TGTGCCAGCAGTGCAAACAGGGGAGGCAGGCAGCCCCAGCATTTT.

This clonotype was seen many times. The DNA of the CDR3 is TGTGCCAGCACCCCAGGTACTCTCCTGGCCTACGAGCAGTACTTC. This sequence encodes CASTPGTLLAYEQYF. V gene TRBV6-1 combines with J gene TRBJ2-7; unclear D gene. Germline lookup yields CDR1 MNHNS and CDR2 SASEGT. The ends were cut back, 7 bases at V and 2 bases at J, with 18 bases in the middle. CDR3 length equals 15 residues.

CDR3 nucleotides: TGTGCCTGGAGTACTGAAGCGGCTAGCGGGCGAAGGGAGCAGTTCTTC. This translates into CAWSTEAASGRREQFF. V gene TRBV30 combines with J gene TRBJ2-1, with 8 nucleotides matching TRBD2. The germline CDR1 and CDR2 sequences are GTSNPN and SVGIG (reference sequence). The trim removed 2 bases at V and 10 bases at J, leaving 16 bases unmatched. The CDR3 is made up of 16 amino acids.

In its sample, this clonotype was seen many times. The V call is TRBV4-3, the J call TRBJ2-1; TRBD2 aligns across 7 bases. CDR3 length: 15 residues. Germline V gene data show CDR1 as LGHNA and CDR2 as YSLEER. V was pared by 0 bases and J by 3 bases, with 2 bases of the junction left unmatched. Written as DNA, the CDR3 is TGCGCCAGCAGCCAAGAATCTAGCGGCTACAATGAGCAGTTCTTC. Protein product: CASSQESSGYNEQFF.